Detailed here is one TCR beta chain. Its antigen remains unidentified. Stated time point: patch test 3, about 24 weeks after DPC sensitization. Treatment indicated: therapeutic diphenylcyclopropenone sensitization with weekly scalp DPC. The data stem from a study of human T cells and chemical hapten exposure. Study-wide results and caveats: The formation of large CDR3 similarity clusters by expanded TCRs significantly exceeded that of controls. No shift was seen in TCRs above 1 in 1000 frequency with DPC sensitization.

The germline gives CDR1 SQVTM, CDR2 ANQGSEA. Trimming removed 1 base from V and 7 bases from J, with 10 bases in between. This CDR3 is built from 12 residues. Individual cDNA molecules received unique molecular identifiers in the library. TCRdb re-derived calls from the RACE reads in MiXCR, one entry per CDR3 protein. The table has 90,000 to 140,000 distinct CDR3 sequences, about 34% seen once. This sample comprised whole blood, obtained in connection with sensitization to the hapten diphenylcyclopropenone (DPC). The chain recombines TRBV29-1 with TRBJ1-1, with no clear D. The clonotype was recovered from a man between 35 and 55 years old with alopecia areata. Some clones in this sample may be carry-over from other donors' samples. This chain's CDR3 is CSVEGIGVEAFF. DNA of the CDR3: TGCAGCGTTGAAGGAATTGGGGTTGAAGCTTTCTTT. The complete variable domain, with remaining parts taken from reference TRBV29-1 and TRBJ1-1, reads SAVISQKPSRDICQRGTSLTIQCQVDSQVTMMFWYRQQPGQSLTLIATANQGSEATYESGFVIDKFPISRPNLTFSTLTVSNMSPEDSSIYLCSVEGIGVEAFFGQGTRLTVV.